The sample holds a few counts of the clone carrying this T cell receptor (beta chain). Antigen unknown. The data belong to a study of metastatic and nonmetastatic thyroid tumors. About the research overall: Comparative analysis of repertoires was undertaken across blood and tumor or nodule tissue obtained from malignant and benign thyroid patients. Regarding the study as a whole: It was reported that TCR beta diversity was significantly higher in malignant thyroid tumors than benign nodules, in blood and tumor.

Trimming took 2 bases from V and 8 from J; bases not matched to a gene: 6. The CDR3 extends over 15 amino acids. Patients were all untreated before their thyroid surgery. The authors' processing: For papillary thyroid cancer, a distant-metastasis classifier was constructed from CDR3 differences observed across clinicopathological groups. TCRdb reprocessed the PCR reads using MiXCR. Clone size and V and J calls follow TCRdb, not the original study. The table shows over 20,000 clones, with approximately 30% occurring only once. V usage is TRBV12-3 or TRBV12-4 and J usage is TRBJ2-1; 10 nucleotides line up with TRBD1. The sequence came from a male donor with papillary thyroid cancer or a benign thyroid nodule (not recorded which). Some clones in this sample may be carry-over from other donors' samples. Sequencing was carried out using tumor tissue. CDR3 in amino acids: CASSLWDRGRDEQFF. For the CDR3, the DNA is TGTGCCAGCAGTTTATGGGACAGGGGTAGGGATGAGCAGTTCTTC.